This T cell receptor beta chain was retrieved from a study of CD8+CD57+ T cells in acquired aplastic anemia. Overall study context: An average of roughly 3 ug of DNA was obtained from sorted CD4+ and CD8+ cells.

The CDR3 has 16 amino acids. In germline, CDR1 is SGHDT, CDR2 YYEEEE. Unmatched junction bases numbered 12, after V lost 1 base and J lost 9 bases. This clonotype was seen ten or more times. The antigen remains unidentified. In patients chosen for sequencing, flow cytometry had shown CD8+CD57+ cell expansion. Regarding the study as a whole: A significant difference in CD8+ Simpson's diversity between patients and controls was not found.

Template material for TCR beta VDJ and CDR3 profiling consisted of genomic DNA. TCRdb reprocessed the reads via MiXCR and lists one record per CDR3 protein. This table holds some 200,000 distinct CDR3 sequences, around 48% found once. Sequenced sample: sorted CD4+, CD8+, or CD8+CD57+ T cells (not recorded which) from PBMCs. The chain recombines TRBV5-6 with TRBJ1-3; 8 bases map to TRBD1. The clonotype comes from a human donor with aplastic anemia. The CDR3 here is CASSLTGTGDFGTIYF. CDR3 DNA: TGTGCCAGCAGCTTGACCGGGACAGGCGATTTCGGCACCATATATTTT.